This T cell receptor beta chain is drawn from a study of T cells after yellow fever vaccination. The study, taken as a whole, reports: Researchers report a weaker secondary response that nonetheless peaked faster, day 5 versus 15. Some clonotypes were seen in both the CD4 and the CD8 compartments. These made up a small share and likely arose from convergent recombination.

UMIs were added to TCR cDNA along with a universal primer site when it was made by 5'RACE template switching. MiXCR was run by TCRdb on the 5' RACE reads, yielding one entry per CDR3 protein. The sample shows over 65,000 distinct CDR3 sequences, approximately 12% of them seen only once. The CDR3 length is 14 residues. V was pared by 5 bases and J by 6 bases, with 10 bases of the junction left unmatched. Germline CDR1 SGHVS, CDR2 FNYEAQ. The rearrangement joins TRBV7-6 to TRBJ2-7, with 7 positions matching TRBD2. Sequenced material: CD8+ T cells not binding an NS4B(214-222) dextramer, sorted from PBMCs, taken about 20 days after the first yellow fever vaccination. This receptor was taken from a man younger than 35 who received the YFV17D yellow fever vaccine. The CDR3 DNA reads TGTGCCAGCAGCGCGACCGGGACTACCTCCGAGCAGTACTTC. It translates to CASSATGTTSEQYF.